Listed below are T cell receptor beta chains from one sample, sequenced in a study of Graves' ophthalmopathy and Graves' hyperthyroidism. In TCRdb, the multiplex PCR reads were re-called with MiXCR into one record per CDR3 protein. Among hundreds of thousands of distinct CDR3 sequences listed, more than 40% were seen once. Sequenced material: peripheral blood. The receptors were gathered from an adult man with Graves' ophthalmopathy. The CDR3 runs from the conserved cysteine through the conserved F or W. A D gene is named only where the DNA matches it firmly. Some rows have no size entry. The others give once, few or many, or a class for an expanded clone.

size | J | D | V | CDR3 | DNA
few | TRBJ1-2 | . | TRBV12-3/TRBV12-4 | CASSYSTGIYGYTF | TGTGCCAGCAGTTACTCGACAGGAATCTATGGCTACACCTTC
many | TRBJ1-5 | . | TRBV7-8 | CASSSRQRGGNQPQHF | TGTGCCAGCAGCTCTAGACAGCGAGGGGGCAATCAGCCCCAGCATTTT
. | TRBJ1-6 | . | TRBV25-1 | CAWNHRQISPLYF | TGTGCCTGGAACCACAGACAGATTTCACCCCTCTACTTT
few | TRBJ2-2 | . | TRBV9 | CASSDHRTMNTGELFF | TGTGCCAGCAGCGACCACAGAACAATGAACACCGGGGAGCTGTTTTTT
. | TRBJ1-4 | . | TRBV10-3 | CAISAVSYEKLFF | TGTGCCATCAGTGCGGTATCCTACGAAAAACTGTTTTTT
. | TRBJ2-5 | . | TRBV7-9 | CASSLSRRGETQYF | TGTGCCAGCAGTTTATCCCGGAGGGGGGAGACCCAGTACTTC
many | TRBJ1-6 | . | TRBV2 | CASSEVGVHNSPLHF | TGTGCCAGCAGTGAAGTTGGGGTGCATAATTCACCCCTCCACTTT
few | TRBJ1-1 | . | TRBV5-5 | CASSQDWRGHQVEAFF | TGCGCCAGCAGCCAAGATTGGAGGGGCCACCAAGTTGAAGCTTTCTTT
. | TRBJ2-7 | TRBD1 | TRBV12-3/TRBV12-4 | CASSPRFRGQGAIFYEQYF | TGTGCCAGCAGTCCTCGGTTTCGGGGACAGGGGGCGATTTTTTACGAGCAGTACTTC
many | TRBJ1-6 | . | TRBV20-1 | CSATGGGASNSPLHF | TGCAGTGCTACTGGGGGGGGGGCAAGTAATTCACCCCTCCACTTT
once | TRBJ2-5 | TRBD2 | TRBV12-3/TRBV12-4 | CASVPSGTDTQYF | TGTGCTAGTGTCCCTAGCGGCACAGATACGCAGTACTTC
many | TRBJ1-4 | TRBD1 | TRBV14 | CASSFWDRAPNEKLFF | TGTGCCAGCAGCTTTTGGGACAGGGCCCCTAATGAAAAACTGTTTTTT
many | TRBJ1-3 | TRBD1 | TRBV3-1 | CASSQGDRGNTIYF | TGTGCCAGCAGCCAAGGGGACAGAGGAAACACCATATATTTT
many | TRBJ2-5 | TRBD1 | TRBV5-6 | CASSFGTGMDQYF | TGTGCCAGCAGCTTCGGGACAGGGATGGACCAGTACTTC
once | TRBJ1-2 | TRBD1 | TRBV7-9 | CASSHGQGDGYTF | TGCGCCAGCAGCCACGGACAGGGAGATGGCTACACCTTC
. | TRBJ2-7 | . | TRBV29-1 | CSVYTRDYEQYF | TGCAGCGTATACACGCGGGATTACGAGCAGTACTTC
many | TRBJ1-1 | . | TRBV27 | CASSYLGQNTEAFF | TGTGCCAGCAGTTACCTCGGACAGAACACTGAAGCTTTCTTT
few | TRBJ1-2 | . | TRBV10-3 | CASSDLSRGFGYTF | TGTGCCAGCAGTGACCTCTCGAGAGGGTTCGGCTACACCTTC
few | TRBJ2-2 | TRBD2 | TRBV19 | CASGLAITGELFF | TGTGCCAGCGGACTAGCGATCACCGGGGAGCTGTTTTTT
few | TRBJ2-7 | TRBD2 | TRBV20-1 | CSARLLVLAGGPYEQYF | TGCAGTGCTAGATTATTGGTACTAGCGGGAGGACCCTACGAGCAGTACTTC